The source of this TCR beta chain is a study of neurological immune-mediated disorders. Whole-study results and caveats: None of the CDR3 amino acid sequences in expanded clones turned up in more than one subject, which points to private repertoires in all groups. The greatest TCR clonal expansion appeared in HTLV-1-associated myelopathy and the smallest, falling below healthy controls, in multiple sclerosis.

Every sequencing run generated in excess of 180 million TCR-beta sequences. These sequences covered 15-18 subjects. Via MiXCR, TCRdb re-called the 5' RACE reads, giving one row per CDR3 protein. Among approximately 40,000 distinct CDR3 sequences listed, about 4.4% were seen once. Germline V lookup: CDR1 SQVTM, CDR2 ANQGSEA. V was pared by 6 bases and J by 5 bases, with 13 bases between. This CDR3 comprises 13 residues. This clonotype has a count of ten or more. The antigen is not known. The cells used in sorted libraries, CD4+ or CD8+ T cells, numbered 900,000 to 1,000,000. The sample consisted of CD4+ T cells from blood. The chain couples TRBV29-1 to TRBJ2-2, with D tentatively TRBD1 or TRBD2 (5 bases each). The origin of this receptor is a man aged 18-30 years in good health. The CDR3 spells CSVRRDGTGELFF. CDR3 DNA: TGCAGCGTCCGCCGGGACGGGACCGGGGAGCTGTTTTTT.